The source of this T cell receptor beta chain is a study of shared clonotypes between healthy human individuals. Background on the study: Each donor had three CD4 naive, three CD4 memory, two CD8 naive and one CD8 memory plate.

Once extracted for a subset, genomic DNA was divided evenly among several immunoSEQ plates. Some clones are missing from TCRdb's copy, which holds only in-frame ones; the method was immunoSEQ multiplex PCR. Of hundreds of thousands of clones listed, about 95% are singletons. In the naive CD8 group, cells lacked CD45RO and were positively selected for CCR7, so terminally differentiated effector memory CD45RA+ cells were left out. The CDR3 has 16 amino acids. Germline V gene data show CDR1 as KGHSH and CDR2 as LQKENI. Germline trimming cut 2 bases from V and 7 bases from J; bases unmatched to any gene: 8.

Sequencing was carried out using naive CD8+ T cells sorted from blood. The TCR was taken from a woman aged 25 to 39 in good health. V is TRBV18 and J is TRBJ2-1; 10 bases align to TRBD2. The CDR3 bases are TGTGCCAGCTCACCAAGTTCCAGCGGGAGGGTAAATGAGCAGTTCTTC. It encodes CASSPSSSGRVNEQFF.